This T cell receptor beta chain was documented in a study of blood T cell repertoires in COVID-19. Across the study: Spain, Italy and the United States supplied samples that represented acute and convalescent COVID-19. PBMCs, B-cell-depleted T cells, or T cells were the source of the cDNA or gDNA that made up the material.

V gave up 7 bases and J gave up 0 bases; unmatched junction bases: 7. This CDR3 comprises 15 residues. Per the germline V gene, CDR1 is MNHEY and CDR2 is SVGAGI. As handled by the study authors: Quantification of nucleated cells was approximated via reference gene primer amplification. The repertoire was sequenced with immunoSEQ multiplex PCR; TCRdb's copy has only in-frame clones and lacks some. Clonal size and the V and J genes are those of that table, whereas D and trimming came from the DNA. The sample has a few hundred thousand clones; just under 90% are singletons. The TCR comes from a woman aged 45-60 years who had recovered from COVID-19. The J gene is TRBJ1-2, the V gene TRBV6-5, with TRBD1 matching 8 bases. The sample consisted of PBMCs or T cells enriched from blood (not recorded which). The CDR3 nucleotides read TGTGCCAGCAACCAGGACAGGGCCTCTAACTATGGCTACACCTTC. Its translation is CASNQDRASNYGYTF.